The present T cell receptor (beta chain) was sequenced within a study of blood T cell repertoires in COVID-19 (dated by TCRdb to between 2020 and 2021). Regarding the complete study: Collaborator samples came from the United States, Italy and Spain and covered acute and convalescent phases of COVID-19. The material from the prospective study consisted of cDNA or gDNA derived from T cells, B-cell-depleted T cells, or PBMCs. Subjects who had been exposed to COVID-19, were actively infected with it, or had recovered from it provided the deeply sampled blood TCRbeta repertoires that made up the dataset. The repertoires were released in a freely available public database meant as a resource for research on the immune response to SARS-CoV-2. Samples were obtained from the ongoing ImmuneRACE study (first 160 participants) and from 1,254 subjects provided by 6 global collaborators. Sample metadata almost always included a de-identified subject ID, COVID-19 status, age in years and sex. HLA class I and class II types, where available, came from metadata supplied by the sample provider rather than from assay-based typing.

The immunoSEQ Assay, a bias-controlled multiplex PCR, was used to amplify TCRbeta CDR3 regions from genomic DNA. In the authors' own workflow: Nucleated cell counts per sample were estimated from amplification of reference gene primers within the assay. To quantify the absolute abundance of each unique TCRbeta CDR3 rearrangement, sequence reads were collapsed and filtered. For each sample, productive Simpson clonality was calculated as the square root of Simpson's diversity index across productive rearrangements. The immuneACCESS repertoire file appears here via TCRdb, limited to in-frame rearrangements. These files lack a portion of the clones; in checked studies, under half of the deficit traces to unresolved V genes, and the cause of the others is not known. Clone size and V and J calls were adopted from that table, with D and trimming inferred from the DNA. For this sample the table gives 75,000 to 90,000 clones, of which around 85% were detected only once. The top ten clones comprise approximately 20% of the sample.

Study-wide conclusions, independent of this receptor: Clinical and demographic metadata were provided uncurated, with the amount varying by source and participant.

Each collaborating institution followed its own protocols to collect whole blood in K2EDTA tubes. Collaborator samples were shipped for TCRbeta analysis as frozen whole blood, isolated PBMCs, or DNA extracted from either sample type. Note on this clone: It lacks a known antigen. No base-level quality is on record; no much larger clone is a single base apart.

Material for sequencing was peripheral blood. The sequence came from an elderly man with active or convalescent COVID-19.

The base sequence is TGTGCCAGCAGCCCCGCCGTGGCAGGGGGAGGCTACACCTTC. Translated, this is CASSPAVAGGGYTF. The rearranged segments are TRBV7-2 and TRBJ1-2; the central 7 bases match TRBD1. Taken from the germline V gene, the CDR1 and CDR2 loops are SGHTA and FQGNSA. Taken from cysteine to phenylalanine, the CDR3 has 14 residues. Just the 42-base CDR3 DNA is kept, in frame starting at base 1. Ends trimmed: V by 5 bases, J by 8 bases; bases unmatched to a gene: 11.